These 19 T cell receptor beta chains share one sample of origin, sequenced in a study of blood T cell repertoires in COVID-19. The repertoire was sequenced with immunoSEQ multiplex PCR; TCRdb's copy has only in-frame clones and lacks some. The sample includes a few hundred thousand clones, about 90% seen only once; the top ten take under 1.3%. The sample was PBMCs or T cells enriched from blood (not recorded which). The receptor source for this set is a woman between 25 and 40 years old who had recovered from COVID-19.

The genes are TRBV28 and TRBJ1-2; 8 bases fit TRBD1. The CDR3 extends over 14 amino acids. CDR1 and CDR2 (germline): MDHEN, SYDVKM. V shed 2 bases and J 7 bases; nucleotides not matched to a gene: 6. In DNA, the CDR3 is TGTGCCAGCAGTTTAATATCGCAGGGGGCTGGCTACACCTTC. It encodes CASSLISQGAGYTF.

The chain joins TRBV27 to TRBJ1-5; D is uncertain. The CDR3 has 15 residues. The ends were cut back, 2 bases at V and 4 bases at J, with 12 bases in the middle. Looked up from germline, CDR1 is MNHEY and CDR2 is SMNVEV (reference sequence). CDR3 amino acids: CASSLEGFVNQPQHF. In DNA form, the CDR3 reads TGTGCCAGCAGTTTAGAGGGCTTCGTTAATCAGCCCCAGCATTTT.

The genes are TRBV28 and TRBJ2-2; TRBD2 matches at 8 bases. Germline CDR1 reads MDHEN; CDR2 reads SYDVKM. The CDR3 is 16 residues long. J was trimmed by 0 bases and V by 5 bases; bases with no gene match: 5. Here the CDR3 reads CASSPGGGSNTGELFF. In DNA form, the CDR3 reads TGTGCCAGCAGTCCCGGCGGGGGGTCGAACACCGGGGAGCTGTTTTTT.

This chain links TRBV5-4 with TRBJ2-1; TRBD2 matches at 7 bases. This CDR3 has 13 amino acids. Germline CDR1 reads SGHNT; CDR2 reads YYREEE (reference sequence). Trimming removed 3 bases from V and 6 bases from J; junction bases left unmatched: 3. CDR3 in DNA: TGTGCCAGCAGCTCGGGGGGATCCAATGAGCAGTTCTTC. Its translation is CASSSGGSNEQFF.

The genes are TRBV28 and TRBJ2-3; 8 positions match TRBD2. V lost 8 bases and J lost 2; bases outside the gene matches: 9. The CDR3 is made up of 15 amino acids. The germline V gene has CDR1 MDHEN and CDR2 SYDVKM. CDR3 bases: TGTGCCAGCCGGGAGGGGGGTGGCCACACAGATACGCAGTATTTT. As protein: CASREGGGHTDTQYF.

The chain employs TRBV30 and TRBJ2-7; the match to TRBD1 covers 7 bases. J gave up 5 bases and V 3 bases, and 13 bases lay outside the gene matches. The germline V gene encodes CDR1 GTSNPN and CDR2 SVGIG (reference sequence). The CDR3 loop spans 15 amino acids. As DNA, the CDR3 is TGTGCCTGGAGGGCGGCGACAGGGAGTTCCAACGAGCAGTACTTC. Protein product: CAWRAATGSSNEQYF. Full variable domain (rest looked up from reference TRBV30 and TRBJ2-7): SQTIHQWPATLVQPVGSPLSLECTVEGTSNPNLYWYRQAAGRGLQLLFYSVGIGQISSEVPQNLSASRPQDRQFILSSKKLLLSDSGFYLCAWRAATGSSNEQYFGPGTRLTVT.

The chain is built from TRBV14 and TRBJ1-4, with D possibly matching TRBD1 (6 bases). V was cut by 1 base and J by 8 bases, with 11 bases left in between. The V gene's germline CDR1 is SGHDN and CDR2 FVKESK. The CDR3 consists of 14 residues. The CDR3 reads CASSQGRGLEKLFF. The CDR3 nucleotides are TGTGCCAGCAGCCAAGGCAGGGGCCTAGAAAAACTGTTTTTT.

The table lists this clone with a few counts. The sample has other DNA sequences that encode this CDR3 too. The CDR3 DNA sequence: TGCGCCAGCAGCCAAGAGGGGGGAAACACTGAAGCTTTCTTT. Its translation: CASSQEGGNTEAFF. The rearrangement joins TRBV4-1 to TRBJ1-1, with TRBD1 as a possible D gene (5 bases). V was pared by 0 bases and J by 2 bases, with 7 bases between. Germline CDR1 is MGHRA and CDR2 is YSYEKL. The CDR3 loop spans 14 amino acids.

A note on this clone: One end of the junction does not line up with germline, which may come from a read error. This chain connects TRBV5-1 to TRBJ2-3; TRBD2 aligns across 11 bases. The length of the CDR3 is 15 residues. Germline values: CDR1 SGHRS, CDR2 YFSETQ. The DNA for the CDR3 is TGCGCCAGCAGCTGGGGACTAGCGGCAGTAGAACAGTGGGTATTT. Protein product: CASSWGLAAVEQWVF.

The V and J genes are TRBV5-1 and TRBJ2-5, with D maybe TRBD1 (5 bases). CDR3 length: 11 residues. V lost 3 bases and J 7 bases, leaving 7 bases between the germline ends. Germline V gene data show CDR1 as SGHRS and CDR2 as YFSETQ. This CDR3 reads CASSSQGTQYF. CDR3 DNA sequence: TGCGCCAGCAGCTCCCAGGGGACCCAGTACTTC.

J is TRBJ2-1 and V is TRBV19; 14 bases agree with TRBD2. There are 16 residues in the CDR3. Germline trimming cut 1 base from V and 6 bases from J; bases unmatched to any gene: 2. CDR1 is LNHDA, CDR2 SQIVND, per germline (reference sequence). The chain's CDR3 is CASSIVGTSGGNEQFF. The CDR3 DNA is TGTGCCAGTAGTATAGTCGGGACTAGCGGGGGCAATGAGCAGTTCTTC.

The V and J genes are TRBV7-8 and TRBJ2-5, with D possibly being TRBD1 (5 bases). The CDR3 length is 17 residues. CDR1 is SGHVS and CDR2 is FQNEAQ in the germline V gene. V was shortened by 5 bases and J by 5 bases, with 24 bases between the two germline ends. In nucleotides, the CDR3 is TGTGCCAGCAGCCCTAGGCGGCGACAGACATTCGCGGAGACCCAGTACTTC. It translates to CASSPRRRQTFAETQYF.

The V call is TRBV7-6, the J call TRBJ1-6; D gene ambiguous. This CDR3 spans 15 amino acids. Per the germline V gene, CDR1 is SGHVS and CDR2 is FNYEAQ. V lost 5 bases and J 8 bases, leaving 16 bases between the germline ends. CDR3 DNA: TGTGCCAGCAGCGGAGGTTTTGGGGTGGATTCACCCCTCCACTTT. Protein: CASSGGFGVDSPLHF. Looking up the rest from reference TRBV7-6 and TRBJ1-6 gives the full variable domain: GAGVSQSPRYKVTKRGQDVALRCDPISGHVSLYWYRQALGQGPEFLTYFNYEAQQDKSGLPNDRFSAERPEGSISTLTIQRTEQRDSAMYRCASSGGFGVDSPLHFGNGTRLTVT.

V and J are TRBV7-2 and TRBJ2-1; 7 nucleotides align to TRBD1. With V trimmed by 8 bases and J by 5 bases, 9 bases remained unmatched. The CDR3 is 14 residues long. Germline V lookup: CDR1 SGHTA, CDR2 FQGNSA. The DNA of the CDR3 is TGTGCCAGCTCCACAAGGGGGCCTCACAATGAGCAGTTCTTC. Its translation is CASSTRGPHNEQFF.

The chain carries TRBV7-2 and TRBJ2-7, with D unresolved. This CDR3 is 15 amino acids long. Trimming stripped 6 bases from V and 2 bases from J, with 17 bases between. Germline CDR1 reads SGHTA; CDR2 reads FQGNSA. The CDR3 protein is CASSPPSGLAYEQYF. Here the CDR3 DNA reads TGTGCCAGCAGTCCCCCGAGTGGGCTCGCCTACGAGCAGTACTTC.

This clone was found once. The J gene is TRBJ1-2, the V gene TRBV7-2; 8 nucleotides line up with TRBD1. The CDR3 is made up of 14 amino acids. The J segment lost 0 bases and the V segment lost 5 bases, leaving 2 bases of the junction unmatched. Per the germline V gene, CDR1 is SGHTA and CDR2 is FQGNSA. CDR3 in DNA: TGTGCCAGCAGCGCGGGACAGGCTAACTATGGCTACACCTTC. This translates into CASSAGQANYGYTF. Drawing the rest from reference TRBV7-2 and TRBJ1-2, the complete variable domain is GAGVSQSPSNKVTEKGKDVELRCDPISGHTALYWYRQSLGQGLEFLIYFQGNSAPDKSGLPSDRFSAERTGGSVSTLTIQRTQQEDSAVYLCASSAGQANYGYTFGSGTRLTVV.

CDR3: CASRTRDFQETQYF. The CDR3 DNA is TGTGCCAGCAGGACTCGGGACTTCCAAGAGACCCAGTACTTC. This chain connects TRBV6-5 to TRBJ2-5; weak D call: TRBD2 (6 bases). The CDR3 runs 14 residues. Germline V gene lookup returns CDR1 MNHEY and CDR2 SVGAGI. The V gene lost 6 bases and the J gene lost 1 base, with 12 bases spanning the gap.

The chain employs TRBV6-4 and TRBJ2-3, with D possibly TRBD2 on 5 matching bases. Germline V gives CDR1 MRHNA, CDR2 SNTAGT. The CDR3 loop spans 13 amino acids. V lost 4 bases to trimming and J lost 6 bases, with 11 bases between them. CDR3 coding DNA: TGTGCCAGCAGTGCTCTCTCGGGGGATACGCAGTATTTT. Translation gives CASSALSGDTQYF.

This clone came up a few times. This chain connects TRBV4-2 to TRBJ2-7; 10 positions match TRBD2. From germline, CDR1 is LGHNA and CDR2 YNFKEQ. The CDR3 has 19 amino acids. The trim removed 0 bases at V and 2 bases at J, leaving 13 bases unmatched. The CDR3 loop is CASSQEVAGGLNAAYEQYF. In DNA form, the CDR3 reads TGTGCCAGCAGCCAAGAAGTAGCGGGGGGCCTTAACGCGGCCTACGAGCAGTACTTC.